These 24 T cell receptor beta chains originate from one sample sequenced in a study of T cells in localized non-small cell lung cancer. Clones were sequenced by immunoSEQ multiplex PCR, and TCRdb holds only the in-frame ones, with some missing. The sample gives roughly 70,000 clones, 85% to 90% of which show up once; 21% is in the top ten. Source: peripheral blood, taken before any cancer treatment. All receptors come from a male donor aged 60 or over with stage III squamous cell lung carcinoma.

The J gene is TRBJ1-1, the V gene TRBV5-1; TRBD1 is a possible D gene (6 bases). There are 15 residues in the CDR3. Between the trimmed V and J ends, which lost 4 bases and 4 bases, there was a span of 17 bases. Germline CDR1 is SGHRS and CDR2 is YFSETQ. The CDR3 DNA is TGCGCCAGCAGCACAGAGGGGGTATTGGGCACTGAAGCTTTCTTT. Its translation is CASSTEGVLGTEAFF.

CDR3 region: CASSSGTGGDQPQHF. DNA for the CDR3: TGTGCCAGCAGTTCAGGGACAGGGGGCGATCAGCCCCAGCATTTT. The chain recombines TRBV6-1 with TRBJ1-5; 12 nucleotides align to TRBD1. CDR1 and CDR2 (germline): MNHNS, SASEGT. V was clipped by 5 bases and J by 5 bases; unmatched bases: 4. The CDR3 sequence is 15 residues long.

The V gene is TRBV30, the J gene TRBJ2-7; the D gene could be TRBD1 or TRBD2 (6 bases each). The CDR3 consists of 14 residues. CDR1 is GTSNPN and CDR2 is SVGIG in the germline V gene (reference sequence). V was pared by 2 bases and J by 6 bases, with 17 bases between. The CDR3 sequence: CAWSFSGRGLEQYF. CDR3 nucleotide sequence: TGTGCCTGGAGTTTTAGTGGCAGGGGACTCGAGCAGTACTTC.

The V and J genes are TRBV18 and TRBJ2-7; no clear D. V was clipped by 6 bases and J by 2 bases, with 8 bases between them. Germline V gene lookup returns CDR1 KGHSH and CDR2 LQKENI. CDR3 length: 12 amino acids. The CDR3 bases are TGTGCCAGCTCCCCCGAGACCTACGAGCAGTACTTC. This codes for CASSPETYEQYF.

The chain combines TRBV14 with TRBJ2-3; D is undetermined. The germline V gene has CDR1 SGHDN and CDR2 FVKESK. Trimming took 2 bases from V and 5 from J, leaving 14 bases between them. This CDR3 contains 15 residues. As DNA, the CDR3 is TGTGCCAGCAGCCAAAGGACCCCCGGTGGAGATACGCAGTATTTT. Its translation: CASSQRTPGGDTQYF.

Only a few counts were recorded for this clone. The genes are TRBV6-1 and TRBJ1-5; 8 bases match TRBD1. Germline CDR1 MNHNS, CDR2 SASEGT. J lost 7 bases, V lost 1 base, and 6 bases had no gene match. The CDR3 runs 15 residues. The CDR3 nucleotides are TGTGCCAGCAGTGAAGGGACAGGGTCTTGGCAGCCCCAGCATTTT. Its protein product is CASSEGTGSWQPQHF.

J is TRBJ1-5 and V is TRBV28; no clear D gene. This CDR3 is built from 19 residues. Germline values: CDR1 MDHEN, CDR2 SYDVKM. V was pared by 6 bases and J by 0 bases, with 24 bases between. CDR3 DNA sequence: TGTGCCAGCAGCCTTTTATCGCGCAGGACGGGCTATAGCAATCAGCCCCAGCATTTT. Translation gives CASSLLSRRTGYSNQPQHF.

The rearrangement uses TRBV25-1 and TRBJ1-1; no definite D call. Germline lookup yields CDR1 MGHDK and CDR2 SYGVNS. V dropped 4 bases and J dropped 8 bases, with 17 bases sitting between them. This CDR3 comprises 14 residues. The CDR3 DNA sequence: TGTGCCAGCAGTGCAGAGATGGGCCGCACGGAAGCTTTCTTT. Translation gives CASSAEMGRTEAFF.

This rearrangement joins TRBV5-1 to TRBJ1-6, with 8 bases lining up with TRBD1. The CDR3 is made up of 14 amino acids. Germline V gene sequence: CDR1 SGHRS, CDR2 YFSETQ. After removal of 4 bases from V and 7 bases from J, the junction contained 4 bases not matched to a gene. DNA of the CDR3: TGCGCCAGCAGCACGCAGGGGGCGAATTCACCCCTCCACTTT. Its translation: CASSTQGANSPLHF.

The chain carries TRBV5-5 and TRBJ1-1, with 9 bases identical to TRBD1. The CDR3 loop spans 15 amino acids. Unmatched junction bases numbered 1, after V lost 1 base and J lost 0 bases. CDR1 and CDR2 (germline): SGHKS, YYEKEE (reference sequence). The CDR3 protein is CASSLTGGVNTEAFF. The CDR3 nucleotides are TGTGCCAGCAGCTTGACAGGGGGCGTGAACACTGAAGCTTTCTTT.

This clone was seen a single time. The J gene is TRBJ1-6, the V gene TRBV6-5; D remains unclear. Trimming shortened V by 6 bases and J by 6 bases, and 12 bases separated the two germline ends. This CDR3 has 14 residues. The V gene's germline CDR1 is MNHEY and CDR2 SVGAGI. The CDR3 DNA is TGTGCCAGCAGCCCGGGCCTTCCTAATTCACCCCTCCACTTT. Protein sequence: CASSPGLPNSPLHF.

The chain has TRBV27 and TRBJ1-6; D uncertain. Trimming took off 3 bases at V and 5 bases at J, with 8 bases between the two ends. Germline V gene sequence: CDR1 MNHEY, CDR2 SMNVEV (reference sequence). CDR3 length: 14 amino acids. In nucleotides, the CDR3 is TGTGCCAGCAGTTTCTTGGGCCATAATTCACCCCTCCACTTT. It specifies CASSFLGHNSPLHF.

The chain employs TRBV10-3 and TRBJ2-1; D uncertain. The germline CDR1 and CDR2 sequences are ENHRY and SYGVKD. This CDR3 is 15 amino acids long. The germline V and J ends were trimmed by 0 bases and 3 bases, with 9 bases remaining between them. The CDR3 DNA is TGTGCCATCAGTGAGTCGAATCTGGGCTACAATGAGCAGTTCTTC. Translated, it gives CAISESNLGYNEQFF.

This sequence joins TRBV4-3 and TRBJ2-3; no clear D gene. Germline CDR1 and CDR2: LGHNA and YSLEER. The V gene lost 1 base and the J gene lost 4 bases, with 9 bases spanning the gap. This CDR3 is 14 amino acids long. CDR3 protein: CASSQVILADTQYF. The CDR3 DNA follows: TGCGCCAGCAGCCAAGTAATTCTCGCAGATACGCAGTATTTT.

This CDR3 is CASSPTGYQETQYF. The CDR3 DNA follows: TGCGCCAGCAGCCCTACAGGGTACCAAGAGACCCAGTACTTC. The chain combines TRBV5-1 with TRBJ2-5; possible D gene TRBD1, 6 bases. V was cut by 4 bases and J by 0 bases, with 10 bases left in between. Germline CDR1 reads SGHRS; CDR2 reads YFSETQ. The CDR3 is 14 residues long. Combining the CDR3 with reference TRBV5-1 and TRBJ2-5 gives the whole variable domain KAGVTQTPRYLIKTRGQQVTLSCSPISGHRSVSWYQQTPGQGLQFLFEYFSETQRNKGNFPGRFSGRQFSNSRSEMNVSTLELGDSALYLCASSPTGYQETQYFGPGTRLLVL.

The J gene is TRBJ2-5, the V gene TRBV7-2; TRBD1 matches 9 bases. This CDR3 is built from 14 residues. V lost 4 bases, J lost 13 bases, and 13 bases stayed unmatched. Looked up from germline, CDR1 is SGHTA and CDR2 is FQGNSA. In DNA form, the CDR3 reads TGTGCCAGCAGCTCCTACAGGGGGCTGTCGGGGGTGTACTTC. Protein product: CASSSYRGLSGVYF.

This clone was recorded once. This chain uses TRBV7-2 with TRBJ1-2; no clear D. Trimming stripped 5 bases from V and 4 bases from J, with 11 bases between. Germline CDR1 and CDR2: SGHTA and FQGNSA. This CDR3 has 13 residues. The CDR3 DNA reads as TGTGCCAGCAGCCTAGACATGTTCTATGGCTACACCTTC. Protein: CASSLDMFYGYTF.

This chain connects TRBV2 to TRBJ1-1, with 7 bases matching TRBD1. Germline values: CDR1 SNHLY, CDR2 FYNNEI. The CDR3 is made up of 13 amino acids. Losses at the gene ends were 6 bases for V and 4 bases for J; bases not matched to a gene: 5. Here the CDR3 DNA reads TGTGCCAGCAGCCAATACAGGGGCACTGAAGCTTTCTTT. Encoded protein: CASSQYRGTEAFF.

The rearrangement links TRBV6-1 to TRBJ1-1; 11 positions agree with TRBD1. CDR3 size: 15 residues. V shed 8 bases, J shed 0 bases, and the junction held 5 bases outside the gene matches. CDR1 is MNHNS, CDR2 SASEGT, per germline. The CDR3 bases are TGTGCCAGCCGGGACAGGGGGTTAATGAACACTGAAGCTTTCTTT. As protein: CASRDRGLMNTEAFF.

This rearrangement joins TRBV6-6 to TRBJ1-1; D is possibly TRBD1 (5 bases). There are 14 residues in the CDR3. The V end lost 6 bases, the J end lost 0 bases, and 11 bases lay between the germline ends. The germline CDR1 and CDR2 sequences are MNHNY and SVGAGI (reference sequence). CDR3 in DNA: TGTGCCAGCAGCCCCGACAGAATGAACACTGAAGCTTTCTTT. It specifies CASSPDRMNTEAFF.

This chain joins TRBV4-2 and TRBJ1-6, with D possibly TRBD1 on 5 matching bases. Germline V gives CDR1 LGHNA, CDR2 YNFKEQ. The CDR3 totals 17 residues. The V and J ends lost 2 bases and 0 bases respectively, with 11 bases between them. Written as DNA, the CDR3 is TGTGCCAGCAGCCAAACCCGGGGGGACTCCTATAATTCACCCCTCCACTTT. Its translation is CASSQTRGDSYNSPLHF.

This clone was seen more than once but under ten times. This chain links TRBV7-9 with TRBJ1-5, with no clear D. The CDR3 sequence is 15 residues long. From germline, CDR1 is SEHNR and CDR2 FQNEAQ (reference sequence). The V end was cut by 1 base, the J end by 3 bases, with 10 bases between. The CDR3 spells CASSLGDGINQPQHF. The CDR3 DNA reads TGTGCCAGCAGCTTAGGAGATGGAATCAATCAGCCCCAGCATTTT.

The chain has TRBV27 and TRBJ1-1, with D maybe TRBD1 (6 bases). Germline-derived CDR1 and CDR2 are MNHEY and SMNVEV (reference sequence). The ends were cut back, 5 bases at V and 4 bases at J, with 20 bases in the middle. This CDR3 is 16 amino acids long. The CDR3 DNA sequence: TGTGCCAGCAGTCGTGGGGTTGGGGGCTCAGTCACTGAAGCTTTCTTT. Its translation: CASSRGVGGSVTEAFF.

The rearrangement links TRBV20-1 to TRBJ1-4; D not certain. Trimming took off 3 bases at V and 6 bases at J, with 5 bases between the two ends. Germline V gene data show CDR1 as DFQATT and CDR2 as SNEGSKA (reference sequence). This CDR3 contains 11 residues. DNA for the CDR3: TGCAGTGCTAGTCGGGATGAAAAACTGTTTTTT. It specifies CSASRDEKLFF.